These T cell receptor beta chains were read from a single sample in a study of T cells in Graves' hyperthyroidism and ophthalmopathy. TCRdb reprocessed the multiplex PCR reads via MiXCR and lists one record per CDR3 protein. The sample has around 520,000 distinct CDR3 sequences, roughly a quarter seen once. Sequenced material: blood. These receptors were taken from a woman aged 25 to 45 with Graves' ophthalmopathy. Each CDR3 is given with its conserved first and last residue. Each record gives: clone size, J gene, V gene, D gene, CDR3 protein, CDR3 DNA. The D gene is left open where the match is weak. Clone size is stated in some rows and not others, as once, few, many or a class when expanded.

abundance: few
j_gene: TRBJ2-5
v_gene: TRBV5-1
d_gene: NA
CDR3aa: CASSYGVGVETQYF
CDR3nt: TGCGCCAGCAGCTATGGGGTAGGGGTTGAGACCCAGTACTTC

abundance: many
j_gene: TRBJ2-2
v_gene: TRBV10-3
d_gene: TRBD1
CDR3aa: CAIRDRDTGELFF
CDR3nt: TGTGCCATCAGGGACAGGGACACCGGGGAGCTGTTTTTT

abundance: many
j_gene: TRBJ1-5
v_gene: TRBV6-1
d_gene: TRBD1
CDR3aa: CASTDGTAIKPQHF
CDR3nt: TGTGCCAGCACCGACGGGACAGCGATAAAGCCCCAGCATTTT

abundance: many
j_gene: TRBJ1-2
v_gene: TRBV3-1
d_gene: NA
CDR3aa: CASSLRQNNYGYTF
CDR3nt: TGTGCCAGCAGCTTGAGGCAGAATAACTATGGCTACACCTTC

abundance: NA
j_gene: TRBJ1-5
v_gene: TRBV4-2
d_gene: NA
CDR3aa: CASSRRGDNSNQPQHF
CDR3nt: TGTGCCAGCAGCCGAAGAGGGGACAACAGCAATCAGCCCCAGCATTTT

abundance: many
j_gene: TRBJ1-2
v_gene: TRBV6-1
d_gene: NA
CDR3aa: CASREDPANYGYTF
CDR3nt: TGTGCCAGCAGGGAGGACCCGGCTAACTATGGCTACACCTTC

abundance: NA
j_gene: TRBJ1-1
v_gene: TRBV6-1
d_gene: TRBD1
CDR3aa: CASRDGQGPVAFWNTEAFF
CDR3nt: TGTGCCAGCAGGGATGGACAGGGTCCGGTAGCTTTTTGGAACACTGAAGCTTTCTTT

abundance: NA
j_gene: TRBJ2-5
v_gene: TRBV6-1
d_gene: TRBD1
CDR3aa: CASSEGDRDGETQYF
CDR3nt: TGTGCCAGCAGTGAGGGGGACAGGGACGGAGAGACCCAGTACTTC

abundance: NA
j_gene: TRBJ2-7
v_gene: TRBV7-9
d_gene: TRBD1
CDR3aa: CASRDTGADEQYF
CDR3nt: TGTGCCAGCAGGGATACAGGGGCCGACGAGCAGTACTTC

abundance: many
j_gene: TRBJ1-1
v_gene: TRBV7-2
d_gene: NA
CDR3aa: CASSLELRTEAFF
CDR3nt: TGTGCCAGCAGCTTAGAATTAAGGACTGAAGCTTTCTTT

abundance: many
j_gene: TRBJ2-7
v_gene: TRBV20-1
d_gene: TRBD1
CDR3aa: CSARDTGTVTYEQYF
CDR3nt: TGCAGTGCTAGAGATACCGGGACAGTAACCTACGAGCAGTACTTC

abundance: many
j_gene: TRBJ2-2
v_gene: TRBV2
d_gene: TRBD1
CDR3aa: CASSPDRAGELFF
CDR3nt: TGTGCCAGCAGCCCCGACAGGGCCGGGGAGCTGTTTTTT

abundance: NA
j_gene: TRBJ2-5
v_gene: TRBV6-2/TRBV6-3
d_gene: NA
CDR3aa: CASSYSGRAETQYF
CDR3nt: TGTGCCAGCAGTTACTCGGGCCGGGCGGAGACCCAGTACTTC

abundance: many
j_gene: TRBJ1-5
v_gene: TRBV7-8
d_gene: NA
CDR3aa: CASSLQAGNQPQHF
CDR3nt: TGTGCCAGCAGCTTACAGGCGGGCAATCAGCCCCAGCATTTT

abundance: NA
j_gene: TRBJ2-2
v_gene: TRBV28
d_gene: NA
CDR3aa: CASSFIGSPGELFF
CDR3nt: TGTGCCAGCAGTTTCATAGGAAGCCCCGGGGAGCTGTTTTTT

abundance: many
j_gene: TRBJ2-7
v_gene: TRBV30
d_gene: TRBD2
CDR3aa: CAWMRGVSYEQYF
CDR3nt: TGTGCCTGGATGCGGGGGGTTTCCTACGAGCAGTACTTC

abundance: many
j_gene: TRBJ2-5
v_gene: TRBV4-1
d_gene: NA
CDR3aa: CASSHSLPVKPKETQYF
CDR3nt: TGCGCCAGCAGCCATTCATTACCGGTAAAGCCCAAAGAGACCCAGTACTTC

abundance: many
j_gene: TRBJ2-5
v_gene: TRBV19
d_gene: NA
CDR3aa: CASSMQRGLSETQYF
CDR3nt: TGTGCCAGTAGTATGCAGAGGGGTTTATCGGAGACCCAGTACTTC

abundance: NA
j_gene: TRBJ1-5
v_gene: TRBV6-5
d_gene: NA
CDR3aa: CASSYQPYNQPQHF
CDR3nt: TGTGCCAGCAGTTACCAACCATACAATCAGCCCCAGCATTTT

abundance: many
j_gene: TRBJ2-6
v_gene: TRBV13
d_gene: NA
CDR3aa: CASSCTSGANVLTF
CDR3nt: TGTGCCAGCAGCTGCACCTCTGGGGCCAACGTCCTGACTTTC

abundance: NA
j_gene: TRBJ2-5
v_gene: TRBV7-2
d_gene: NA
CDR3aa: CASSPETVTQYF
CDR3nt: TGTGCCAGCAGCCCAGAGACGGTAACCCAGTACTTC

abundance: many
j_gene: TRBJ2-2
v_gene: TRBV11-2
d_gene: TRBD2
CDR3aa: CASSGIAGAGGELFF
CDR3nt: TGTGCCAGCAGCGGCATAGCGGGGGCGGGCGGGGAGCTGTTTTTT

abundance: many
j_gene: TRBJ2-2
v_gene: TRBV7-9
d_gene: TRBD1
CDR3aa: CASSIGGDTGELFF
CDR3nt: TGTGCCAGCAGCATAGGGGGCGACACCGGGGAGCTGTTTTTT

abundance: many
j_gene: TRBJ2-7
v_gene: TRBV30
d_gene: NA
CDR3aa: CAWSVGSYEQYF
CDR3nt: TGTGCCTGGAGTGTAGGGTCCTACGAGCAGTACTTC

abundance: many
j_gene: TRBJ1-5
v_gene: TRBV15
d_gene: NA
CDR3aa: CATRRGGNQPQHF
CDR3nt: TGTGCCACCCGGCGGGGAGGCAATCAGCCCCAGCATTTT

abundance: NA
j_gene: TRBJ1-5
v_gene: TRBV30
d_gene: NA
CDR3aa: CAWSQGGGKEPQHF
CDR3nt: TGTGCCTGGAGCCAAGGGGGGGGGAAAGAGCCCCAGCATTTT

abundance: NA
j_gene: TRBJ2-7
v_gene: TRBV29-1
d_gene: TRBD1
CDR3aa: CSASGSGDRVVEQYF
CDR3nt: TGCAGCGCGTCCGGGTCTGGGGACAGGGTTGTCGAGCAGTACTTC

abundance: NA
j_gene: TRBJ1-2
v_gene: TRBV7-9
d_gene: NA
CDR3aa: CASSPGINYGYTF
CDR3nt: TGTGCCAGCAGCCCAGGGATCAACTATGGCTACACCTTC

abundance: many
j_gene: TRBJ1-6
v_gene: TRBV27
d_gene: NA
CDR3aa: CASSWGEGSPLHF
CDR3nt: TGTGCCAGCAGTTGGGGGGAGGGGTCACCCCTCCACTTT

abundance: NA
j_gene: TRBJ2-7
v_gene: TRBV27
d_gene: NA
CDR3aa: CASSLGRRSYEQYF
CDR3nt: TGTGCCAGCAGTTTGGGGCGTCGGTCCTACGAGCAGTACTTC

abundance: many
j_gene: TRBJ1-2
v_gene: TRBV19
d_gene: NA
CDR3aa: CASGKRAHGYTF
CDR3nt: TGTGCCAGTGGCAAACGTGCTCATGGCTACACCTTC

abundance: NA
j_gene: TRBJ2-3
v_gene: TRBV11-2
d_gene: NA
CDR3aa: CASLFHGGDTDTQYF
CDR3nt: TGTGCCAGCTTGTTTCACGGGGGAGACACAGATACGCAGTATTTT

abundance: many
j_gene: TRBJ2-5
v_gene: TRBV7-9
d_gene: NA
CDR3aa: CASSLDASADQETQYF
CDR3nt: TGTGCCAGCAGCTTAGATGCTAGCGCGGACCAAGAGACCCAGTACTTC

abundance: many
j_gene: TRBJ1-5
v_gene: TRBV28
d_gene: NA
CDR3aa: CASSLGTHQPQHF
CDR3nt: TGTGCCAGCAGTTTAGGTACCCATCAGCCCCAGCATTTT

abundance: NA
j_gene: TRBJ2-7
v_gene: TRBV12-3/TRBV12-4
d_gene: TRBD1
CDR3aa: CASSFRSTGGVYEQYF
CDR3nt: TGTGCCAGCAGTTTCAGATCGACAGGGGGCGTCTACGAGCAGTACTTC

abundance: NA
j_gene: TRBJ2-7
v_gene: TRBV29-1
d_gene: NA
CDR3aa: CSVVSQGIGYEQYF
CDR3nt: TGCAGCGTTGTTTCCCAGGGGATAGGCTACGAGCAGTACTTC

abundance: few
j_gene: TRBJ1-5
v_gene: TRBV24-1
d_gene: NA
CDR3aa: CATSDRTRTSNQPQHF
CDR3nt: TGTGCCACCAGTGACCGGACACGCACTTCCAATCAGCCCCAGCATTTT

abundance: many
j_gene: TRBJ1-1
v_gene: TRBV11-3
d_gene: NA
CDR3aa: CASSDGAGRNTEAFF
CDR3nt: TGTGCCAGCAGCGATGGGGCCGGGCGGAACACTGAAGCTTTCTTT

abundance: NA
j_gene: TRBJ1-2
v_gene: TRBV29-1
d_gene: NA
CDR3aa: CSVVGTTGYGYTF
CDR3nt: TGCAGCGTCGTAGGGACCACGGGTTATGGCTACACCTTC

abundance: many
j_gene: TRBJ1-2
v_gene: TRBV29-1
d_gene: TRBD1
CDR3aa: CSVTGTVYGYTF
CDR3nt: TGCAGCGTCACCGGGACAGTCTATGGCTACACCTTC

abundance: many
j_gene: TRBJ1-1
v_gene: TRBV7-3
d_gene: NA
CDR3aa: CASSLGVGDPSLAEAFF
CDR3nt: TGTGCCAGCAGCTTAGGGGTGGGGGACCCTAGTCTCGCTGAAGCTTTCTTT

abundance: NA
j_gene: TRBJ2-5
v_gene: TRBV7-2
d_gene: TRBD2
CDR3aa: CASSPTPSGQETQYF
CDR3nt: TGTGCCAGCAGCCCTACCCCTAGCGGACAAGAGACCCAGTACTTC

abundance: NA
j_gene: TRBJ2-7
v_gene: TRBV12-3/TRBV12-4
d_gene: TRBD2
CDR3aa: CASSGTSGGSYEQYF
CDR3nt: TGTGCCAGCAGCGGGACTAGCGGGGGGAGCTACGAGCAGTACTTC

abundance: many
j_gene: TRBJ1-1
v_gene: TRBV6-1
d_gene: NA
CDR3aa: CASSPSPRQTFEAFF
CDR3nt: TGTGCCAGCAGCCCCAGCCCCCGGCAGACCTTTGAAGCTTTCTTT